Below are 15 T cell receptor beta chains sequenced from a single sample in a study of T-cell reconstitution after alpha-beta-depleted transplantation in children. Unique molecular identifiers were incorporated when the TCRbeta library was constructed. TCRdb re-derived calls from the PCR reads in MiXCR, one entry per CDR3 protein. In the table there are 500,000 to 750,000 distinct CDR3 sequences, 25% to 30% of which are singletons. The sequences come from PBMCs, collected before TCRalphabeta/CD19-depleted stem cell transplant. These receptors originate from a boy under two years old with Wiskott-Aldrich syndrome, due to receive a stem cell transplant.

The chain recombines TRBV5-1 with TRBJ2-7; 10 bases match TRBD1. The CDR3 has 14 amino acids. The V gene end was trimmed by 4 bases and the J gene end by 3 bases; junction bases not matched to a gene: 4. CDR1 is SGHRS and CDR2 is YFSETQ in the germline V gene. This chain's CDR3 is CASSTWTGGYEQYF. As DNA, the CDR3 is TGCGCCAGCAGCACCTGGACAGGGGGCTACGAGCAGTACTTC.

This clonotype was detected only a few times. The CDR3 sequence is CASSPGPSSNQPQHF. DNA of the CDR3: TGCGCCAGCAGCCCCGGACCCTCAAGCAATCAGCCCCAGCATTTT. The rearrangement uses TRBV5-1 and TRBJ1-5; D unresolved. The CDR3 consists of 15 residues. Germline lookup yields CDR1 SGHRS and CDR2 YFSETQ. V shed 4 bases and J shed 1 base, with 12 bases lying between them.

The genes are TRBV15 and TRBJ2-1; D tentatively reads TRBD1 or TRBD2 (5 bases each). Trimming shortened V by 0 bases and J by 5 bases, and 11 bases separated the two germline ends. The CDR3 covers 15 residues. CDR1 and CDR2 (germline): LNHNV, YYDKDF (reference sequence). The CDR3 protein is CATSRDLGTDNEQFF. CDR3 DNA: TGTGCCACCAGCAGAGACCTCGGGACCGACAATGAGCAGTTCTTC. Complete variable domain (other parts from reference TRBV15 and TRBJ2-1): DAMVIQNPRYQVTQFGKPVTLSCSQTLNHNVMYWYQQKSSQAPKLLFHYYDKDFNNEADTPDNFQSRRPNTSFCFLDIRSPGLGDTAMYLCATSRDLGTDNEQFFGPGTRLTVL.

This clonotype was seen a few times. The chain employs TRBV5-1 and TRBJ2-7; possibly TRBD1 or TRBD2 for D (6 bases each). V lost 4 bases to trimming and J lost 3 bases, with 17 bases between them. Germline V lookup: CDR1 SGHRS, CDR2 YFSETQ. This CDR3 has 15 amino acids. CDR3 DNA sequence: TGCGCCAGCAGCGGCGGGGTCAGGGGCCTCTACGAGCAGTACTTC. It is translated as CASSGGVRGLYEQYF.

The chain is built from TRBV7-6 and TRBJ2-1; the match to TRBD1 covers 9 bases. The CDR3 sequence is 14 residues long. The V gene's germline CDR1 is SGHVS and CDR2 FNYEAQ. V dropped 5 bases and J dropped 7; count of bases not matched to a gene: 6. The CDR3 is CASSQGQGGNEQFF. CDR3 nucleotides: TGTGCCAGCAGCCAGGGACAGGGTGGTAATGAGCAGTTCTTC.

The chain links TRBV12-3 or TRBV12-4 to TRBJ2-7; D is undetermined. V was trimmed by 5 bases and J by 3 bases, leaving 8 bases between them. This CDR3 has 12 amino acids. The chain's CDR3 is CASSPMGYEQYF. The CDR3 DNA is TGTGCCAGCAGTCCCATGGGCTACGAGCAGTACTTC.

This rearrangement joins TRBV3-1 to TRBJ2-7; D possibly corresponds to TRBD1 (6 bases). V was shortened by 2 bases and J by 0 bases, with 14 bases between the two germline ends. The length of the CDR3 is 16 residues. Germline loops: CDR1 LGHDT, CDR2 YNNKEL (reference sequence). The CDR3 sequence is CASSQLYRDNSYEQYF. CDR3 in DNA: TGTGCCAGCAGCCAACTGTACCGGGACAACTCCTACGAGCAGTACTTC.

This clonotype has a handful of counts. The gene calls are TRBV28 and TRBJ1-4, with D maybe TRBD1 (5 bases). CDR1 and CDR2 (germline): MDHEN, SYDVKM. V shed 3 bases and J shed 11 bases, with 7 bases lying between them. This CDR3 is built from 11 residues. This CDR3 reads CASSLTAKLFF. The CDR3, as DNA: TGTGCCAGCAGTTTGACAGCTAAACTGTTTTTT.

The V and J genes are TRBV12-3 or TRBV12-4 and TRBJ2-2; either TRBD1 or TRBD2 may fit D (6 bases each). Trimming cost V 7 bases and J 2 bases, with 11 bases left between them. The CDR3 runs to 14 residues. In DNA, the CDR3 is TGTGCCAGCATTGCGGGACACAACACCGGGGAGCTGTTTTTT. It specifies CASIAGHNTGELFF.

This clonotype was observed a handful of times. The chain recombines TRBV5-1 with TRBJ1-1; maybe TRBD1 (5 bases). The CDR3 length is 16 residues. The germline V gene encodes CDR1 SGHRS and CDR2 YFSETQ. V was trimmed by 2 bases and J by 4 bases, leaving 18 bases between them. The CDR3 bases are TGCGCCAGCAGCTTACTTCCAGGGTACGCGGGCACTGAAGCTTTCTTT. Protein product: CASSLLPGYAGTEAFF.

This clonotype was detected only a few times. The chain has TRBV7-8 and TRBJ2-5; a weak D match, TRBD2 (5 bases). Trimming removed 7 bases from V and 2 bases from J, with 11 bases in between. The CDR3 is 13 residues long. Germline V gene sequence: CDR1 SGHVS, CDR2 FQNEAQ. CDR3 sequence: CASIPGGQETQYF. CDR3 DNA: TGTGCCAGCATCCCCGGAGGTCAAGAGACCCAGTACTTC.

This clonotype was counted only a few times. The rearrangement uses TRBV20-1 and TRBJ2-7, with 10 bases identical to TRBD1. This CDR3 comprises 17 residues. Germline V CDR1 and CDR2: DFQATT, SNEGSKA (reference sequence). V shed 0 bases, J shed 4 bases, and the junction held 12 bases outside the gene matches. DNA for the CDR3: TGCAGTGCTAGAGATCGAATCGGGACAGGGGTGAGGTACGAGCAGTACTTC. It translates to CSARDRIGTGVRYEQYF.

This clonotype has more than one count but fewer than ten. The V gene is TRBV20-1, the J gene TRBJ2-7; TRBD1 matches 7 bases. With V trimmed by 5 bases and J by 1 base, 8 bases remained unmatched. This CDR3 contains 14 residues. Germline lookup yields CDR1 DFQATT and CDR2 SNEGSKA (reference sequence). The CDR3 region is CSAGIDRVSYEQYF. For the CDR3, the DNA is TGCAGTGCTGGGATTGACAGGGTATCCTACGAGCAGTACTTC.

This clonotype was found a few times. V is TRBV2 and J is TRBJ2-7; tentative D call: TRBD1 (6 bases). Germline V CDR1 and CDR2: SNHLY, FYNNEI. Trimming took 6 bases from V and 11 from J, leaving 14 bases between them. The CDR3 totals 11 residues. The CDR3 is CASRSGQRKYF. DNA for the CDR3: TGTGCCAGCAGGTCTGGACAGAGGAAGTACTTC.

The chain's CDR3 is CAGTYEQYF. The CDR3 nucleotides are TGTGCCGGAACCTACGAGCAGTACTTC. V is TRBV28 and J is TRBJ2-7, with D uncertain. Germline V gene lookup returns CDR1 MDHEN and CDR2 SYDVKM. This CDR3 spans 9 amino acids. Trimming took 11 bases from V and 2 from J, leaving 4 bases between them.